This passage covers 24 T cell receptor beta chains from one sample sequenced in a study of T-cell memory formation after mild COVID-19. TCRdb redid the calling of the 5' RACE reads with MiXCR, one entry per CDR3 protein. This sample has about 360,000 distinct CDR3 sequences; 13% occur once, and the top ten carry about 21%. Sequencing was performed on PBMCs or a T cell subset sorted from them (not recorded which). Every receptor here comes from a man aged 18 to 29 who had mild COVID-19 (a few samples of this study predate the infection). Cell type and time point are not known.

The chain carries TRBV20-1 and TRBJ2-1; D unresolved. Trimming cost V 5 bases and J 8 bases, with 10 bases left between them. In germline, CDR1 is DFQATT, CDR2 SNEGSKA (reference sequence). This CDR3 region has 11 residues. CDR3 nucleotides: TGCAGTGCTTCCAAGGGCGATGAGCAGTTCTTC. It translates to CSASKGDEQFF.

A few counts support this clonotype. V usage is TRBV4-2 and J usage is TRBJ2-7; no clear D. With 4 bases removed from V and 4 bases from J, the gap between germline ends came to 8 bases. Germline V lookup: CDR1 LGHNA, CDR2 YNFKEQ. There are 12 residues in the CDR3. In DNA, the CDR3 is TGTGCCAGCAGCCCCCGCAGTTACGAGCAGTACGTC. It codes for CASSPRSYEQYV.

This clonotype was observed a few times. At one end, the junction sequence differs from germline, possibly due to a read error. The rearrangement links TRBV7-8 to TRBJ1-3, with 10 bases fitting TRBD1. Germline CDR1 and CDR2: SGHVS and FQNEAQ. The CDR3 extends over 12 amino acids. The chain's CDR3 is CASSLGTGGEDF. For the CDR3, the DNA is TGTGCCAGCAGCTTAGGGACAGGGGGAGAGGATTTT.

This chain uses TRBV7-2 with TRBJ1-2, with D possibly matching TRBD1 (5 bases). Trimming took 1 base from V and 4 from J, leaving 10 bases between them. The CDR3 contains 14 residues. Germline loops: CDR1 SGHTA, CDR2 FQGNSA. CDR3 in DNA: TGTGCCAGCAGCTTAGACGGGGGAGGCTATGGCTACACCTTC. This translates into CASSLDGGGYGYTF.

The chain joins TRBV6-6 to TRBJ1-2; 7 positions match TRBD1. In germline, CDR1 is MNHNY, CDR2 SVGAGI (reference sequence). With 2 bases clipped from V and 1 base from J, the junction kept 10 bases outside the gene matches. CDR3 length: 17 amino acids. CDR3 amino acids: CASSYGPTGTYNYGYTF. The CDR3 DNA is TGTGCCAGCAGTTACGGCCCGACAGGGACTTATAACTATGGCTACACCTTC.

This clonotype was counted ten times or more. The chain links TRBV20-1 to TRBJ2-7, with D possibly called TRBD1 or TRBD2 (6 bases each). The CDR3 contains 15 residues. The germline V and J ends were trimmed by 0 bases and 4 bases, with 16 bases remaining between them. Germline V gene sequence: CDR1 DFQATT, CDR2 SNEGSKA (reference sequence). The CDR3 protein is CSARDFSGAAYEQYF. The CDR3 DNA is TGCAGTGCTAGAGATTTTTCGGGGGCTGCGTACGAGCAGTACTTC.

In nucleotides, the CDR3 is TGTGCCAGCAGTTCAGGCCCTTCCTACGAGCAGTACGTC. It specifies CASSSGPSYEQYV. The chain combines TRBV6-2 or TRBV6-3 with TRBJ2-7; D not resolved. Germline V lookup: CDR1 MNHEY, CDR2 SVGEGT. The V and J ends lost 4 bases and 1 base respectively, with 8 bases between them. The CDR3 totals 13 residues.

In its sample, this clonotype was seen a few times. CDR3 loop: CASSPLAGVLTGELFF. CDR3 sequence (DNA): TGTGCCAGCAGCCCACTAGCGGGGGTCTTGACCGGGGAGCTGTTTTTT. V gene TRBV7-9 combines with J gene TRBJ2-2, with 11 bases fitting TRBD2. The CDR3 is made up of 16 amino acids. V lost 5 bases, J lost 5 bases, and 7 bases stayed unmatched. In germline, CDR1 is SEHNR, CDR2 FQNEAQ (reference sequence).

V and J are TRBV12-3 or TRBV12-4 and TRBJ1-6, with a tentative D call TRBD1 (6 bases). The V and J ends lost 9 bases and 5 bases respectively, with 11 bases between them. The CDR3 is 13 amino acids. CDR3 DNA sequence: TGTGCCAGAAGTGCAGGGGATAATTCACCCCTCCACTTT. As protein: CARSAGDNSPLHF.

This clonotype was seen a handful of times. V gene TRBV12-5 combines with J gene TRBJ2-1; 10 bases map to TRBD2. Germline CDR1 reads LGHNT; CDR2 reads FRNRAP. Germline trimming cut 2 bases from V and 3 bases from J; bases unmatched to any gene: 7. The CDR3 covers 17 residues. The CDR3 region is CASGLLRPSGGYNEQFF. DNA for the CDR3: TGTGCTAGTGGTTTGCTACGGCCTAGCGGGGGCTACAATGAGCAGTTCTTC.

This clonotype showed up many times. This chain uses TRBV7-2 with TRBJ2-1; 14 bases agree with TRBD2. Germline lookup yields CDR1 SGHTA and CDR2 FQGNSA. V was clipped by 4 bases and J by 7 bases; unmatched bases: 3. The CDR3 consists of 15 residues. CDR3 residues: CASSSRTSGGNEQFF. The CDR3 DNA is TGTGCCAGCAGCTCTCGGACTAGCGGGGGGAATGAGCAGTTCTTC. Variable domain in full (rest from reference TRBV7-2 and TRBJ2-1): GAGVSQSPSNKVTEKGKDVELRCDPISGHTALYWYRQSLGQGLEFLIYFQGNSAPDKSGLPSDRFSAERTGGSVSTLTIQRTQQEDSAVYLCASSSRTSGGNEQFFGPGTRLTVL.

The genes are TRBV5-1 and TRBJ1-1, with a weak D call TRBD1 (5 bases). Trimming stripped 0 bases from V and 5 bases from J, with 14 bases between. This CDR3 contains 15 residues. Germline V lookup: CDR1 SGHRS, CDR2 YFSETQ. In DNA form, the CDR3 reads TGCGCCAGCAGCTTGGTACGGGGGGACCGGACTGAAGCTTTCTTT. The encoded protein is CASSLVRGDRTEAFF.

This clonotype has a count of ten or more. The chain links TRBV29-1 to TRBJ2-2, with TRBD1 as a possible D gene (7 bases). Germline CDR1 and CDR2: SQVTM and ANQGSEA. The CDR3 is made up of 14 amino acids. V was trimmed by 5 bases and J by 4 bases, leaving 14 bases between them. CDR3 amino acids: CSVKHRGGTGELFF. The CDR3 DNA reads TGCAGCGTTAAACACAGGGGAGGCACCGGGGAGCTGTTTTTT.

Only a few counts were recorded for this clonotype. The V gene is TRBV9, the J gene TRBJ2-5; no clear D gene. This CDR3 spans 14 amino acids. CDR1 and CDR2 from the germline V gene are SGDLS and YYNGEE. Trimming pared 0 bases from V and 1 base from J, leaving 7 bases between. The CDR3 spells CASSVVGSQETQYF. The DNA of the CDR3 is TGTGCCAGCAGCGTAGTCGGTAGCCAAGAGACCCAGTACTTC.

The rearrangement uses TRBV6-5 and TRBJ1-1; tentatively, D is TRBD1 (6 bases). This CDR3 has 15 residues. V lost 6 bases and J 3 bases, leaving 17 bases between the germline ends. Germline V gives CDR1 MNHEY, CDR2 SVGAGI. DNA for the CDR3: TGTGCCAGCAGACTTACTTACGCAGGGGACACTGAAGCTTTCTTT. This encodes CASRLTYAGDTEAFF.

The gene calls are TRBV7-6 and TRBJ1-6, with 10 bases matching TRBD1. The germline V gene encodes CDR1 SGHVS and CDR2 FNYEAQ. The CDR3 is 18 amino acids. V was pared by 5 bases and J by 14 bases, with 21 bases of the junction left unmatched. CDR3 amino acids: CASSPRRGQGPRRGSLHF. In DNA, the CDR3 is TGTGCCAGCAGCCCGCGTAGGGGACAGGGGCCCCGGAGAGGCTCCCTCCACTTT.

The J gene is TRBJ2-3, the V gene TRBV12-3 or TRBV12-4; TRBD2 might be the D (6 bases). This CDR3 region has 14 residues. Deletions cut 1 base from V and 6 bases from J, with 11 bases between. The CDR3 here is CASSLVGGEDTQYF. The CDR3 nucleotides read TGTGCCAGCAGTTTAGTGGGGGGAGAGGATACGCAGTATTTT.

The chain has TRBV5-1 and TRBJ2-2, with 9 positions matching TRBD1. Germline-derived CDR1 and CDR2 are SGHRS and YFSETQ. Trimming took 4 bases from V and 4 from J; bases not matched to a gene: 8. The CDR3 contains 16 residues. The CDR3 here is CASSVRGTGPTGELFF. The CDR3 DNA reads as TGCGCCAGCAGCGTGAGGGGGACAGGGCCCACCGGGGAGCTGTTTTTT.

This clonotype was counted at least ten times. Written as DNA, the CDR3 is TGTGCCAGCACCAACACAGGGAACTATGGCTACACCTTC. Amino acids: CASTNTGNYGYTF. The chain employs TRBV6-5 and TRBJ1-2; D is perhaps TRBD1 (6 bases). The CDR3 totals 13 residues. V shed 7 bases and J shed 2 bases, with 11 bases lying between them. CDR1 and CDR2 from the germline V gene are MNHEY and SVGAGI.

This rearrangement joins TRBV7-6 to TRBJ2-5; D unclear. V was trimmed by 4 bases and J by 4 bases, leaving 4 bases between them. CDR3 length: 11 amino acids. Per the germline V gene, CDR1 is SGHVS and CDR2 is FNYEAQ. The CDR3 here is CASSSPETQYF. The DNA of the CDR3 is TGTGCCAGCAGCTCCCCAGAGACCCAGTACTTC.

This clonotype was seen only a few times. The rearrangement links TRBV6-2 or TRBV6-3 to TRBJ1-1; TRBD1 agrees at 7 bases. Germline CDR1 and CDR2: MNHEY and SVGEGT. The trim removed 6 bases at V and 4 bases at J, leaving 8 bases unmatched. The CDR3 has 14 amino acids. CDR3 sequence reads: CASSSLAGGTEAFF. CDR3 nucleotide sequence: TGTGCCAGCAGCTCTCTCGCAGGGGGCACTGAAGCTTTCTTT.

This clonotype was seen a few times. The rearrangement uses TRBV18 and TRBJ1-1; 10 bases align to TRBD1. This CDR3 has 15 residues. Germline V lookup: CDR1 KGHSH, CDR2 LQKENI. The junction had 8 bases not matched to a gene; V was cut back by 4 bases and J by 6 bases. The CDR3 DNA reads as TGTGCCAGCTCACAACGGACAGGGGGTAACGCTGAAGCTTTCTTT. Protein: CASSQRTGGNAEAFF. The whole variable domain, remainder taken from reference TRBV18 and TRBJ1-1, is NAGVMQNPRHLVRRRGQEARLRCSPMKGHSHVYWYRQLPEEGLKFMVYLQKENIIDESGMPKERFSAEFPKEGPSILRIQQVVRGDSAAYFCASSQRTGGNAEAFFGQGTRLTVV.

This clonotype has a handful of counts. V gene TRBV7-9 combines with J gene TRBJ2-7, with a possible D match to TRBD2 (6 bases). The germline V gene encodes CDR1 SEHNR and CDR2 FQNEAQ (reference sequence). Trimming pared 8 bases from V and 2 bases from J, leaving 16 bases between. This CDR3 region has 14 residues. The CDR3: CASSPAGRPYEQYF. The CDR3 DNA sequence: TGTGCCAGCTCCCCGGCGGGGCGACCCTACGAGCAGTACTTC. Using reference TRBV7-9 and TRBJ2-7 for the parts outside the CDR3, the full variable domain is DTGVSQNPRHKITKRGQNVTFRCDPISEHNRLYWYRQTLGQGPEFLTYFQNEAQLEKSRLLSDRFSAERPKGSFSTLEIQRTEQGDSAMYLCASSPAGRPYEQYFGPGTRLTVT.

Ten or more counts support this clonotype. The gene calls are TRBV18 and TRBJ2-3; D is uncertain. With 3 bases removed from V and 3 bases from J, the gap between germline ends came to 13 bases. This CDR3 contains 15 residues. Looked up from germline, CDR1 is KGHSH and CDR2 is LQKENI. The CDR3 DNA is TGTGCCAGCTCACCGCTCTCCGGGTTAACAGATACGCAGTATTTT. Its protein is CASSPLSGLTDTQYF.